The 3 T cell receptor beta chains in this list originate from one sample, sequenced in a study of cytomegalovirus exposure and HLA in healthy donors. The PCR was carried out with 60 Vbeta primers and 13 Jbeta primers. Data came from immunoSEQ multiplex PCR; TCRdb stores just in-frame clones and leaves some out. The table has roughly 120,000 clones, about 80% seen once. The sample was PBMCs. These TCRs come from a woman aged 18-29 years in good health and CMV-seropositive.

The V call is TRBV7-2, the J call TRBJ1-5, with 10 bases matching TRBD1. Germline trimming cut 5 bases from V and 2 bases from J; bases unmatched to any gene: 6. The CDR3 covers 16 residues. Germline loops: CDR1 SGHTA, CDR2 FQGNSA. The CDR3 DNA follows: TGTGCCAGCAGCACCTACGGGACAGGGGGCAATCAGCCCCAGCATTTT. Translation gives CASSTYGTGGNQPQHF.

The chain links TRBV6-1 to TRBJ1-1; D might be TRBD1 (5 bases). The CDR3 runs to 15 residues. The germline V and J ends were trimmed by 1 base and 6 bases, with 15 bases remaining between them. CDR1 MNHNS and CDR2 SASEGT come from the germline V gene. The CDR3 region has the DNA TGTGCCAGCAGTGAAGGGCGGCAGGGAGGGGCTGAAGCTTTCTTT. This sequence encodes CASSEGRQGGAEAFF.

The genes are TRBV5-1 and TRBJ1-1; D may be TRBD1 (5 bases). In germline, CDR1 is SGHRS, CDR2 YFSETQ. The CDR3 loop spans 19 amino acids. Trimming shortened V by 5 bases and J by 0 bases, and 26 bases separated the two germline ends. CDR3 DNA sequence: TGCGCCAGCAGTAAATTGATAAGGGGTAGGGATTATATGAACACTGAAGCTTTCTTT. Its translation is CASSKLIRGRDYMNTEAFF.